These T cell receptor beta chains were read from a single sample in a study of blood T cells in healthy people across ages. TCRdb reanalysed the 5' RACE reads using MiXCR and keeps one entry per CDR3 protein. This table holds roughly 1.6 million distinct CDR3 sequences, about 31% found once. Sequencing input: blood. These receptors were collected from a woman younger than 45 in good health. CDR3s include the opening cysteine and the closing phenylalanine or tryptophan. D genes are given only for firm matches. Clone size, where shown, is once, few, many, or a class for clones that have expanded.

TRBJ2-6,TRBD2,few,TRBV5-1,CASSLYLAGPSGANVLTF,TGCGCCAGCAGCTTGTACCTAGCGGGGCCCTCTGGGGCCAACGTCCTGACTTTC
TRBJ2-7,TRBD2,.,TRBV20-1,CSARPGRRRGEQYF,TGCAGTGCTAGACCTGGACGAAGGCGGGGGGAGCAGTACTTC
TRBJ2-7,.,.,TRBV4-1,CASSQEMYTTYEQYF,TGCGCCAGCAGCCAAGAGATGTATACAACCTACGAGCAGTACTTC
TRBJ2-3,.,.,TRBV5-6,CASSLALEYTDTQYF,TGTGCCAGCAGCTTGGCGCTGGAGTACACAGATACGCAGTATTTT
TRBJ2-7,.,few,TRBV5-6,CASSHNQAWGEQYF,TGTGCCAGCAGCCACAACCAGGCGTGGGGCGAGCAGTACTTC
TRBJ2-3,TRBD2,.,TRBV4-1,CASNQGQREGGTQYF,TGCGCCAGCAACCAAGGTCAGCGGGAGGGCGGTACGCAGTATTTT
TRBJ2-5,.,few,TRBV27,CASSPSITYNEQYF,TGTGCCAGCAGTCCTAGCATCACCTACAATGAGCAGTACTTC
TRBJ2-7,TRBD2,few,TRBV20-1,CSARDQTGGVYEQYF,TGCAGTGCTAGAGATCAGACGGGAGGGGTTTACGAGCAGTACTTC
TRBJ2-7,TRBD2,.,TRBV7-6,CASSSGLAGGYGAYEQYF,TGTGCCAGCAGCTCGGGACTAGCGGGAGGTTATGGTGCCTACGAGCAGTACTTC
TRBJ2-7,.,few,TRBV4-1,CASSQGLSRSYEQYF,TGCGCCAGCAGCCAGGGACTCTCACGGAGTTACGAGCAGTACTTC
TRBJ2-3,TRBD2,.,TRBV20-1,CSASGTSGTDTQYF,TGCAGTGCTAGTGGGACTAGCGGGACAGATACGCAGTATTTT
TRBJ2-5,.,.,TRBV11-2,CASSLGGSQGETQYF,TGTGCCAGCAGCTTAGGTGGAAGTCAGGGCGAGACCCAGTACTTC
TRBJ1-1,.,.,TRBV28,CATLTDMNTEAFF,TGTGCCACCCTGACAGACATGAATACTGAAGCTTTCTTT
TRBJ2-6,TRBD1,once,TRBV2,CASSAGQRLSGANVLTF,TGTGCCAGCAGTGCGGGACAGAGGCTCTCTGGGGCCAACGTCCTGACTTTC
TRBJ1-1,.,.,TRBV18,CATLNTRKKNTEAFF,TGTGCCACCCTCAATACGCGGAAGAAGAACACTGAAGCTTTCTTT
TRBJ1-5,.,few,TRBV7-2,CASSSEHQPQHF,TGTGCCAGCAGCTCCGAGCATCAGCCCCAGCATTTT
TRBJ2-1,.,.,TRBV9,CAWSYGTPNNEQFF,TGTGCCTGGAGTTACGGGACTCCCAACAATGAGCAGTTCTTC
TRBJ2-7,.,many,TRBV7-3,CASSLKGGYEQYF,TGTGCCAGCAGCTTAAAGGGGGGCTACGAGCAGTACTTC
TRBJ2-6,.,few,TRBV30,CAWSVRRSGANVLTF,TGTGCCTGGAGTGTACGGAGGTCTGGGGCCAACGTCCTGACTTTC
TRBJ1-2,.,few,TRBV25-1,CASSESQGFGYTF,TGTGCCAGCAGTGAATCCCAGGGGTTCGGCTACACCTTC
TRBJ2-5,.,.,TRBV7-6,CASTLRVGETQYF,TGTGCCAGCACCCTTCGGGTGGGAGAGACCCAGTACTTC
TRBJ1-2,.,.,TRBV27,CASSKGFGYTF,TGTGCCAGCAGTAAGGGGTTTGGCTACACCTTC
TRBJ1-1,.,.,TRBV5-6,CASSSEGSEAFF,TGTGCCAGCAGCTCCGAGGGGTCTGAAGCTTTCTTT
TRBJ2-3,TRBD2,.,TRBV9,CASSADGGGTDTQYF,TGTGCCAGCAGCGCCGACGGGGGGGGCACAGATACGCAGTATTTT
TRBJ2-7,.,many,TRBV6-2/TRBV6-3,CASSYGGVYEQYF,TGTGCCAGCAGTTACGGAGGGGTGTACGAGCAGTACTTC
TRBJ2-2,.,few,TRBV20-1,CSARDLWDGELFF,TGCAGTGCTAGGGACCTCTGGGACGGGGAGCTGTTTTTT
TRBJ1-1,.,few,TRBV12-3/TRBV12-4,CASSLRGPSYAAFF,TGTGCCAGCAGTTTACGCGGGCCGAGTTATGCAGCTTTCTTT
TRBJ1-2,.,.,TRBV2,CASSTSGTVYGYTF,TGTGCCAGCAGCACGTCGGGGACGGTCTATGGCTACACCTTC
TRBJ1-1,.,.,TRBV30,CAWTQTHTEAFF,TGTGCCTGGACCCAAACGCACACTGAAGCTTTCTTT
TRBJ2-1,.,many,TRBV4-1,CASSPRGGGTYNEQFF,TGCGCCAGCAGCCCAAGAGGGGGGGGCACCTACAATGAGCAGTTCTTC
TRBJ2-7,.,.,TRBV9,CASSARDSVGSYEQYF,TGTGCCAGCAGCGCCCGAGATAGTGTGGGATCCTACGAGCAGTACTTC
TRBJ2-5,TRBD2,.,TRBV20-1,CSAENGRGGETQYF,TGCAGTGCGGAGAATGGGAGGGGAGGGGAGACCCAGTACTTC
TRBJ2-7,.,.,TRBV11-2,CASSFGLVGAAEQYF,TGTGCCAGCAGCTTCGGACTAGTGGGGGCCGCGGAGCAGTACTTC
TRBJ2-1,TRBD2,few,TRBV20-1,CSVRGLGIYEQFF,TGCAGTGTTAGAGGACTAGGTATCTATGAGCAGTTCTTC
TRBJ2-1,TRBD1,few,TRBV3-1,CASSQTGGPRNEQFF,TGTGCCAGCAGCCAAACAGGGGGCCCTCGGAATGAGCAGTTCTTC
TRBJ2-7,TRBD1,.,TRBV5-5,CASNSFANGQDEQYF,TGTGCCAGCAACTCATTCGCAAACGGACAGGACGAGCAGTACTTC
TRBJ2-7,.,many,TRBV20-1,CSARAGYAYEQYF,TGCAGTGCTAGAGCGGGATACGCCTACGAGCAGTACTTC
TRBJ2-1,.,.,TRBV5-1,CANSWRVALDNEQFF,TGCGCCAACAGTTGGCGGGTAGCGCTTGACAATGAGCAGTTCTTC
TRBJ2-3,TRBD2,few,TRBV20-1,CSARRLLAEVTDTQYF,TGCAGTGCTAGGAGGCTACTAGCGGAAGTCACAGATACGCAGTATTTT
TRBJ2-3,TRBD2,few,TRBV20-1,CSASGPTSGRVWDTQYF,TGCAGTGCTAGCGGACCAACTAGCGGGAGGGTTTGGGATACGCAGTATTTT
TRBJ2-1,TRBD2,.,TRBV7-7,CASSLKRAGGDNEQFF,TGTGCCAGCAGCTTAAAACGAGCGGGGGGGGACAATGAGCAGTTCTTC
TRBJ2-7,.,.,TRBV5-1,CASSPTAKDEQYF,TGCGCCAGCAGCCCAACAGCTAAAGACGAGCAGTACTTC
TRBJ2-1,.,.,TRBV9,CASSVGGTLNEQFF,TGTGCCAGCAGCGTAGGAGGGACGTTAAATGAGCAGTTCTTC
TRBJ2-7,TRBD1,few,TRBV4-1,CASSQEKIGQGIHEQYF,TGCGCCAGCAGCCAAGAAAAAATAGGACAGGGAATCCACGAGCAGTACTTC
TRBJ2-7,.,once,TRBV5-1,CASMEGSSPQTGEQYF,TGCGCCAGCATGGAAGGGTCGAGCCCGCAAACAGGCGAGCAGTACTTC